The 23 T cell receptor beta chains listed next were all sequenced from one sample in a study of T cell responses to AZD1222 COVID-19 vaccine. The method was immunoSEQ multiplex PCR; TCRdb's version includes in-frame clones alone and lacks a portion of them. In the table there are about 39,000 clones, about nine tenths of which are singletons. The material was peripheral blood, obtained 28 days after the second dose of the MenACWY control vaccine. These receptor sequences come from an adult who received the MenACWY meningococcal vaccine as a control.

This chain joins TRBV3-1 (or the pseudogene TRBV3-2) and TRBJ1-6; D is unclear. Germline V lookup: CDR1 LGHDT, CDR2 YNNKEL (reference sequence). This CDR3 is built from 13 residues. V dropped 0 bases and J dropped 9 bases, with 6 bases sitting between them. The CDR3 coding sequence is TGTGCCAGCAGCCAAGATTACAGTTCACCCCTCCACTTT. It encodes CASSQDYSSPLHF.

The chain employs TRBV13 and TRBJ1-6; the match to TRBD1 covers 8 bases. J gave up 7 bases and V 4 bases, and 3 bases lay outside the gene matches. Germline loops: CDR1 PRHDT, CDR2 FYEKMQ (reference sequence). The CDR3 totals 14 residues. CDR3 in amino acids: CASSSDRENSPLHF. As DNA, the CDR3 is TGTGCCAGCAGCTCGGACAGGGAAAATTCACCCCTCCACTTT.

This chain uses TRBV15 with TRBJ2-7, with D unclear. The CDR3 is 14 amino acids. The germline V and J ends were trimmed by 5 bases and 0 bases, with 11 bases remaining between them. Germline V gene sequence: CDR1 LNHNV, CDR2 YYDKDF (reference sequence). CDR3 loop: CATSGRKLSYEQYF. The CDR3 DNA is TGTGCCACCAGCGGGCGTAAGCTCTCCTACGAGCAGTACTTC.

The J gene is TRBJ2-1, the V gene TRBV5-6; D not resolved. CDR1 and CDR2 (germline): SGHDT, YYEEEE. Trimming removed 0 bases at V and 7 bases at J, with 8 bases between. CDR3 length: 13 amino acids. The CDR3 bases are TGTGCCAGCAGCTTGGCCGCTAGAAATGAGCAGTTCTTC. Translating gives CASSLAARNEQFF.

The genes are TRBV3-1 (or the pseudogene TRBV3-2) and TRBJ1-1; the D gene is possibly TRBD1 (6 bases). The germline V gene has CDR1 LGHDT and CDR2 YNNKEL (reference sequence). The CDR3 covers 19 residues. V lost 4 bases, J lost 0 bases, and 24 bases lay in between. Here the CDR3 reads CASSRPRKGDISMNTEAFF. In DNA form, the CDR3 reads TGTGCCAGCAGCCGTCCGCGAAAGGGGGACATTTCCATGAACACTGAAGCTTTCTTT.

The chain links TRBV19 to TRBJ2-1; the match to TRBD1 covers 8 bases. Germline assignment: CDR1 LNHDA and CDR2 SQIVND (reference sequence). V gave up 3 bases and J gave up 1 base; unmatched junction bases: 5. The CDR3 sequence is 16 residues long. The CDR3 DNA follows: TGTGCCAGTAGTATGGACAGGGCCGGGTCCTACAATGAGCAGTTCTTC. Translating gives CASSMDRAGSYNEQFF.

This sequence joins TRBV6-2 or TRBV6-3 and TRBJ2-7; 8 nucleotides match TRBD2. The CDR3 has 16 residues. After removal of 0 bases from V and 1 base from J, the junction contained 5 bases not matched to a gene. Germline loops: CDR1 MNHEY, CDR2 SVGEGT. The CDR3 sequence: CASSYSRLALSYEQYF. CDR3 in DNA: TGTGCCAGCAGTTACTCGCGACTAGCGCTATCCTACGAGCAGTACTTC.

The chain joins TRBV3-1 (or the pseudogene TRBV3-2) to TRBJ1-2, with D tentatively TRBD1 (5 bases). V dropped 7 bases and J dropped 8 bases, with 17 bases sitting between them. This CDR3 region has 13 residues. The germline CDR1 and CDR2 sequences are LGHDT and YNNKEL (reference sequence). This CDR3 reads CASTPRAGRGYTF. In nucleotides, the CDR3 is TGTGCCAGCACCCCGCGGGCAGGGAGGGGCTACACCTTC.

The gene calls are TRBV6-1 and TRBJ2-3, with a weak D call TRBD2 (6 bases). This CDR3 is built from 15 residues. V was shortened by 2 bases and J by 1 base, with 10 bases between the two germline ends. CDR1 is MNHNS, CDR2 SASEGT, per germline. DNA of the CDR3: TGTGCCAGCAGTGAACAGTGGGGGGGCACAGATACGCAGTATTTT. Its translation: CASSEQWGGTDTQYF.

The sample holds one count of this clone. This rearrangement joins TRBV7-9 to TRBJ2-7, with D possibly being TRBD2 (7 bases). This CDR3 contains 14 residues. V lost 5 bases to trimming and J lost 5 bases, with 16 bases between them. CDR1 and CDR2 (germline): SEHNR, FQNEAQ (reference sequence). The CDR3 bases are TGTGCCAGCAGCCAGGCGGGGGCTAGACACGAGCAGTACTTC. Amino acid sequence: CASSQAGARHEQYF.

The chain couples TRBV25-1 to TRBJ1-5, with D maybe TRBD1 (5 bases). Germline V gene data show CDR1 as MGHDK and CDR2 as SYGVNS. CDR3 length: 14 residues. Trimming removed 2 bases at V and 6 bases at J, with 11 bases between. The CDR3 here is CASSEEGHSQPQHF. The CDR3 bases are TGTGCCAGCAGTGAAGAGGGGCATTCTCAGCCCCAGCATTTT.

The chain has TRBV7-3 and TRBJ2-1; 11 nucleotides match TRBD2. V lost 5 bases to trimming and J lost 9 bases; unmatched junction nucleotides: 12. CDR1 is SGHTA and CDR2 is FQGTGA in the germline V gene. The CDR3 totals 16 residues. The chain's CDR3 is CASSPALAGGRVEQFF. The CDR3 coding sequence is TGTGCCAGCAGCCCCGCCCTAGCGGGAGGACGGGTTGAGCAGTTCTTC.

The chain combines TRBV19 with TRBJ1-1; D is uncertain. The germline gives CDR1 LNHDA, CDR2 SQIVND (reference sequence). The CDR3 is made up of 12 amino acids. The CDR3 region has the DNA TGTGCTTCCCAGGACTTCAACACTGAAGCTTTCTTT. Its protein product is CASQDFNTEAFF. Combining the CDR3 with reference TRBV19 and TRBJ1-1 gives the whole variable domain DGGITQSPKYLFRKEGQNVTLSCEQNLNHDAMYWYRQDPGQGLRLIYYSQIVNDFQKGDIAEGYSVSREKKESFPLTVTSAQKNPTAFYLCASQDFNTEAFFGQGTRLTVV.

This chain's CDR3 is CASSTTRQGAISPQHF. The CDR3 DNA reads TGTGCCAGTAGTACCACCCGACAGGGAGCAATCAGCCCCCAGCATTTT. The chain links TRBV19 to TRBJ1-5; TRBD1 aligns across 7 bases. The V segment lost 4 bases and the J segment 10 bases; nucleotides outside the gene matches: 16. The CDR3 runs 16 residues. From germline, CDR1 is LNHDA and CDR2 SQIVND (reference sequence).

V is TRBV28 and J is TRBJ2-5; D unresolved. Germline V CDR1 and CDR2: MDHEN, SYDVKM. V lost 8 bases, J lost 2 bases, and 12 bases lay in between. The CDR3 is made up of 13 amino acids. CDR3 sequence: CASPGVGQETQYF. CDR3 coding DNA: TGTGCCAGCCCTGGGGTAGGGCAAGAGACCCAGTACTTC.

In this sample, this clone turned up a few times. The identical CDR3 is also encoded by other nucleotide sequences in the sample. The chain has TRBV14 and TRBJ2-2; no definite D call. The V gene's germline CDR1 is SGHDN and CDR2 FVKESK. This CDR3 has 15 residues. The ends were cut back, 0 bases at V and 7 bases at J, with 12 bases in the middle. The CDR3 sequence: CASSQERLRSGELFF. The CDR3 bases are TGTGCCAGCAGCCAAGAAAGGTTGCGGAGCGGGGAGCTGTTTTTT.

The rearrangement links TRBV28 to TRBJ1-5; the D gene is possibly TRBD1 (6 bases). This CDR3 region has 14 residues. Germline V lookup: CDR1 MDHEN, CDR2 SYDVKM. V gave up 4 bases and J gave up 3 bases, with 10 bases separating them. CDR3 nucleotides: TGTGCCAGCAGTTCCGGACAGCTCAATCAGCCCCAGCATTTT. This translates into CASSSGQLNQPQHF.

The chain employs TRBV2 and TRBJ2-3, with D possibly matching TRBD2 (5 bases). Deletions cut 6 bases from V and 6 bases from J, with 13 bases between. The CDR3 spans 13 residues. From germline, CDR1 is SNHLY and CDR2 FYNNEI. In nucleotides, the CDR3 is TGTGCCAGCAGGGCACCCGGGGTGGATACGCAGTATTTT. Its protein product is CASRAPGVDTQYF. Full variable domain (outside the CDR3, taken from reference TRBV2 and TRBJ2-3): EPEVTQTPSHQVTQMGQEVILRCVPISNHLYFYWYRQILGQKVEFLVSFYNNEISEKSEIFDDQFSVERPDGSNFTLKIRSTKLEDSAMYFCASRAPGVDTQYFGPGTRLTVL.

The gene calls are TRBV28 and TRBJ1-1; no definite D call. The CDR3 runs 15 residues. The germline gives CDR1 MDHEN, CDR2 SYDVKM. The V end was cut by 1 base, the J end by 4 bases, with 13 bases between. The CDR3 here is CASSLSRGLGTEAFF. CDR3 bases: TGTGCCAGCAGTTTATCTCGTGGGCTGGGCACTGAAGCTTTCTTT.

This chain uses TRBV3-1 (or the pseudogene TRBV3-2) with TRBJ2-4; D is possibly TRBD2 (5 bases). Germline V gene data show CDR1 as LGHDT and CDR2 as YNNKEL (reference sequence). V lost 5 bases to trimming and J lost 8 bases, with 10 bases between them. The CDR3 consists of 12 residues. The DNA of the CDR3 is TGTGCCAGCAGCGCTGGAGGTTACATTCAGTACTTC. This encodes CASSAGGYIQYF.

The chain links TRBV9 to TRBJ2-1; D uncertain. Trimming left V 4 bases short and J 6 bases short, with 11 bases between. Germline V gene data show CDR1 as SGDLS and CDR2 as YYNGEE. The length of the CDR3 is 13 residues. This CDR3 is CASSKDGINEQFF. Written as DNA, the CDR3 is TGTGCCAGCAGCAAGGACGGAATCAATGAGCAGTTCTTC.

J is TRBJ2-3 and V is TRBV18, with D maybe TRBD1 (6 bases). The CDR3 has 15 amino acids. Germline CDR1 and CDR2: KGHSH and LQKENI. V was cut by 2 bases and J by 4 bases, with 13 bases left in between. CDR3 amino acids: CASSPSTGFPDTQYF. CDR3 sequence (DNA): TGTGCCAGCTCACCATCCACAGGGTTTCCAGATACGCAGTATTTT.

This clone was detected once. CDR3 coding DNA: TGTGCCAGCAGCTTTTTAGCGGGAGGGCGCACAGATACGCAGTATTTT. Its translation is CASSFLAGGRTDTQYF. This rearrangement joins TRBV5-6 to TRBJ2-3, with 11 positions matching TRBD2. With 2 bases clipped from V and 1 base from J, the junction kept 3 bases outside the gene matches. This CDR3 region has 16 residues. The germline CDR1 and CDR2 sequences are SGHDT and YYEEEE.